This T cell receptor beta chain was documented in a study of human T cells and chemical hapten exposure. About the study: Predominantly women, the patients had alopecia areata, totalis or universalis. Study-wide points: Counts of expanded TCRs (at PT1) showed a positive correlation with patch test score.

Time point reported: patch test 2, 6 weeks after DPC sensitization. Treatment here: therapeutic diphenylcyclopropenone sensitization with weekly scalp DPC. Germline-derived CDR1 and CDR2 are SGHDT and YYEEEE. Trimming took off 0 bases at V and 5 bases at J, with 14 bases between the two ends. CDR3 length equals 16 residues. This clonotype was picked up many times. The target antigen is unknown. MiXCR, applied by TCRdb to the RACE reads, yields one record per CDR3 protein. Found here are about 78,000 distinct CDR3 sequences, around 7.9% of them singletons; the top ten hold roughly 3%. This sequence originates from a woman in her forties or fifties with alopecia areata. Some clones in this sample may be carry-over from other donors' samples. This material consisted of whole blood, taken in connection with sensitization to the hapten diphenylcyclopropenone (DPC). The V call is TRBV5-6, the J call TRBJ1-4; perhaps TRBD1 as D (6 bases). The CDR3 loop is CASSLDRDGGNEKLFF. The CDR3 DNA is TGTGCCAGCAGCTTGGATCGGGACGGGGGCAATGAAAAACTGTTTTTT.